A selection of T cell receptor beta chains follows, all from one sample in a study of cytomegalovirus exposure and HLA in healthy donors. Libraries were prepared by immunoSEQ multiplex PCR; TCRdb keeps only in-frame clonotypes and omits some of them. This sample yields 220,000 or so clones, of which 65% to 75% are seen a single time; 1.8% belongs to the top ten. Sequencing was carried out using PBMCs. The receptors originated from a woman aged 25-40 years in good health and CMV-seronegative. Each CDR3 is given without its conserved first and last residue. D genes are given only for firm matches.

J gene | V gene | D gene | CDR3 protein
TRBJ2-3 | TRBV19 | TRBD1 | ASNQGADTQY
TRBJ2-7 | TRBV6-5 | TRBD2 | ASTPRRGSSYEQY
TRBJ1-2 | TRBV27 | - | ASSLAPGPGGNYGYT
TRBJ1-1 | TRBV13 | - | ASSLDAGLNTEAF
TRBJ1-6 | TRBV5-1 | - | ASSTGDNSPLH
TRBJ1-2 | TRBV30 | - | AWSGQGRVGYT
TRBJ2-1 | TRBV2 | - | ASVVGAVSYNEQF
TRBJ2-2 | TRBV5-1 | TRBD2 | ASKVVLAGLITGELF
TRBJ1-4 | TRBV4-1 | TRBD1 | ASSPGQPNEKLF
TRBJ2-7 | TRBV7-2 | - | ASSPAGNYEQY
TRBJ2-7 | TRBV7-9 | - | SSSPFAGYEQY
TRBJ2-1 | TRBV5-1 | - | ARTRRTSGAYNEQF
TRBJ1-2 | TRBV11-3 | - | ASSKLERDGYT
TRBJ1-2 | TRBV30 | TRBD1 | GTTGGSLIYGYT
TRBJ2-7 | TRBV6-6 | - | ASSLLTGRAYEQY
TRBJ2-1 | TRBV7-2 | - | ASSLENWAEQF
TRBJ2-1 | TRBV27 | - | ASSIGGYFSSYNEQF
TRBJ2-3 | TRBV11-2 | TRBD2 | ASSLGLAGPY
TRBJ1-5 | TRBV9 | TRBD1 | ASSVGTGVSNQPQH
TRBJ2-7 | TRBV7-8 | TRBD2 | ASSLGVFVAGEHEQY
TRBJ1-2 | TRBV5-1 | - | ASSLRTANYGYT
TRBJ1-2 | TRBV29-1 | TRBD1 | SVASRGQGNLGGYT
TRBJ2-7 | TRBV6-1 | TRBD2 | ASSGWTSGRYEQY